This T cell receptor (beta chain) was captured by sequencing in a study of shared clonotypes between healthy human individuals. Sequencing used immunoSEQ multiplex PCR; TCRdb keeps in-frame clones, though not all of them. The data hold 1 million to 1.3 million clones, with approximately 80% observed a single time. As for this clone: Its specificity is not known.

V lost 3 bases to trimming and J lost 6 bases, with 18 bases between them. The CDR3 loop spans 14 amino acids. Germline V CDR1 and CDR2: SQVTM, ANQGSEA. General study findings and limits: Clonotype sharing among donors was thought likely to change with sequencing depth.

The chain is built from TRBV29-1 and TRBJ2-7, with D unclear. Sequencing input: memory CD4+ T cells from PBMCs. This sample's subset: CD45RA-negative fraction. This clonotype was obtained from a man aged 18 to 29 in good health. Some clones in this sample may be carry-over from other donors' samples. CDR3 region: CSVEMDLYRGEQYF. Written as DNA, the CDR3 is TGCAGCGTTGAGATGGACCTTTATCGAGGCGAGCAGTACTTC.